Below, 21 T cell receptor beta chains from the same sample are listed, as sequenced in a study of CD8+CD57+ T cells in acquired aplastic anemia. TCR beta VDJ and CDR3 profiling used genomic DNA as template. MiXCR, run by TCRdb on the reads, gives a single entry per CDR3 protein. This table holds around 430,000 distinct CDR3 sequences, approximately 32% found once. All sequencing subjects had displayed CD8+CD57+ cell expansion on flow cytometry. Sequencing was carried out using sorted CD4+, CD8+, or CD8+CD57+ T cells (not recorded which) from PBMCs. These receptors originate from a human donor with aplastic anemia.

This clonotype turned up a few times. This sequence joins TRBV5-1 and TRBJ2-7, with TRBD2 matching over 12 bases. The V gene end was trimmed by 2 bases and the J gene end by 1 base; junction bases not matched to a gene: 7. This CDR3 is 17 amino acids long. Germline loops: CDR1 SGHRS, CDR2 YFSETQ. CDR3 sequence reads: CASSLLTSGRRSYEQYF. The CDR3 DNA reads TGCGCCAGCAGCTTATTGACTAGCGGGAGAAGGTCCTACGAGCAGTACTTC. The variable domain in full, with the rest retrieved from reference TRBV5-1 and TRBJ2-7, is KAGVTQTPRYLIKTRGQQVTLSCSPISGHRSVSWYQQTPGQGLQFLFEYFSETQRNKGNFPGRFSGRQFSNSRSEMNVSTLELGDSALYLCASSLLTSGRRSYEQYFGPGTRLTVT.

This clonotype was detected only a few times. The CDR3 here is CASSLTPRDRRNEKLFF. CDR3 DNA sequence: TGTGCCAGCAGTTTGACACCCCGGGACAGGAGAAATGAAAAACTGTTTTTT. The chain is built from TRBV12-3 or TRBV12-4 and TRBJ1-4; 8 bases are a match to TRBD1. The CDR3 spans 17 residues. V was pared by 3 bases and J by 5 bases, with 11 bases of the junction left unmatched.

In this sample, this clonotype turned up a few times. The chain employs TRBV10-3 and TRBJ2-3; 7 bases agree with TRBD1. Germline values: CDR1 ENHRY, CDR2 SYGVKD. This CDR3 is 16 amino acids long. V shed 5 bases and J 3 bases; nucleotides not matched to a gene: 11. CDR3 residues: CAISFPQGSRTDTQYF. The CDR3 coding sequence is TGTGCCATCAGTTTCCCACAGGGGTCGAGGACAGATACGCAGTATTTT.

The V and J genes are TRBV2 and TRBJ1-2; D not certain. The V and J ends lost 4 bases and 5 bases respectively, with 14 bases between them. CDR1 is SNHLY and CDR2 is FYNNEI in the germline V gene. The CDR3 loop spans 14 amino acids. CDR3 region: CASSVAEGRYGYTF. CDR3 bases: TGTGCCAGCAGTGTGGCGGAGGGAAGGTATGGCTACACCTTC.

This clonotype has at least ten counts. V usage is TRBV7-2 and J usage is TRBJ1-2; D gene ambiguous. Trimming shortened V by 6 bases and J by 4 bases, and 12 bases separated the two germline ends. Germline V CDR1 and CDR2: SGHTA, FQGNSA. The CDR3 spans 13 residues. CDR3 loop: CASSPPAVYGYTF. CDR3 sequence (DNA): TGTGCCAGCAGTCCCCCGGCGGTCTATGGCTACACCTTC. Filled out from reference TRBV7-2 and TRBJ1-2, the complete variable domain reads GAGVSQSPSNKVTEKGKDVELRCDPISGHTALYWYRQSLGQGLEFLIYFQGNSAPDKSGLPSDRFSAERTGGSVSTLTIQRTQQEDSAVYLCASSPPAVYGYTFGSGTRLTVV.

The chain is built from TRBV10-3 and TRBJ1-2; no definite D call. Germline V gene data show CDR1 as ENHRY and CDR2 as SYGVKD. CDR3 size: 16 residues. V lost 0 bases to trimming and J lost 3 bases, with 14 bases between them. In DNA, the CDR3 is TGTGCCATCAGTGAGTCCCCCCAGGCCACGGACTATGGCTACACCTTC. Amino acid sequence: CAISESPQATDYGYTF.

This clonotype was observed a few times. This sequence joins TRBV19 and TRBJ2-1, with TRBD1 matching 8 bases. V dropped 5 bases and J dropped 4; count of bases not matched to a gene: 13. From germline, CDR1 is LNHDA and CDR2 SQIVND (reference sequence). The CDR3 has 17 residues. CDR3 in amino acids: CASSARMTGVGYNEQFF. The CDR3 bases are TGTGCCAGTAGTGCCAGAATGACAGGGGTAGGATACAATGAGCAGTTCTTC.

The CDR3 here is CASSVGLAGAENDEQFF. The CDR3 region has the DNA TGTGCCAGCAGTGTGGGACTAGCGGGGGCCGAGAATGATGAGCAGTTCTTC. The chain couples TRBV2 to TRBJ2-1; 14 bases align to TRBD2. The CDR3 sequence is 17 residues long. CDR1 is SNHLY and CDR2 is FYNNEI in the germline V gene. The J segment lost 8 bases and the V segment lost 4 bases, leaving 10 bases of the junction unmatched.

The chain carries TRBV10-2 and TRBJ1-5; D is uncertain. Looked up from germline, CDR1 is WSHSY and CDR2 is SAAADI. Trimming left V 10 bases short and J 4 bases short, with 14 bases between. The CDR3 extends over 13 amino acids. DNA of the CDR3: TGCGCCACCTGTGATGGGAGAAATCAGCCCCAGCATTTT. Protein product: CATCDGRNQPQHF.

This clonotype was picked up many times. The germline gene is not matched at one end of the junction; a read error may be the cause. This sequence joins TRBV19 and TRBJ2-7, with no clear D. The CDR3 sequence is 13 residues long. The germline V gene encodes CDR1 LNHDA and CDR2 SQIVND (reference sequence). CDR3 nucleotides: TGTGCCAGTTTCCCTCACAGTTCCTACAAGCAGTACTTC. It specifies CASFPHSSYKQYF.

The chain has TRBV10-3 and TRBJ2-5, with 13 nucleotides matching TRBD2. CDR3 size: 18 residues. V lost 7 bases to trimming and J lost 4 bases; unmatched junction nucleotides: 15. Germline-derived CDR1 and CDR2 are ENHRY and SYGVKD. The CDR3 loop reads CAIKSETSGGSAPETQYF. For the CDR3, the DNA is TGTGCCATCAAGTCGGAGACTAGCGGGGGGTCGGCCCCAGAGACCCAGTACTTC.

This chain connects TRBV29-1 to TRBJ2-7, with D possibly TRBD1 on 5 matching bases. The ends were cut back, 4 bases at V and 9 bases at J, with 16 bases in the middle. Germline assignment: CDR1 SQVTM and CDR2 ANQGSEA. The CDR3 spans 12 residues. CDR3 DNA sequence: TGCAGCGTTGTTCGGCAGGGTGTAGCGCAGTACTTC. Its translation: CSVVRQGVAQYF.

In its sample, this clonotype was seen many times. J is TRBJ1-3 and V is TRBV11-2; unclear D gene. The length of the CDR3 is 13 residues. Germline loops: CDR1 SGHAT, CDR2 FQNNGV. Trimming took off 8 bases at V and 0 bases at J, with 8 bases between the two ends. CDR3 nucleotide sequence: TGTGCCAGCGATCCGAGCTCTGGAAACACCATATATTTT. Translated: CASDPSSGNTIYF.

V is TRBV5-1 and J is TRBJ1-3; D is unresolved. The V end lost 0 bases, the J end lost 8 bases, and 12 bases lay between the germline ends. Germline V gives CDR1 SGHRS, CDR2 YFSETQ. This CDR3 spans 14 amino acids. In nucleotides, the CDR3 is TGCGCCAGCAGCTTGGCGGATATCGGAGACACCATATATTTT. Translated, it gives CASSLADIGDTIYF.

The chain couples TRBV27 to TRBJ2-7; D is possibly TRBD1 (6 bases). V gave up 3 bases and J gave up 8 bases, with 23 bases separating them. CDR3 size: 16 residues. Per the germline V gene, CDR1 is MNHEY and CDR2 is SMNVEV (reference sequence). The chain's CDR3 is CASSLRGGTVGHKQYF. Here the CDR3 DNA reads TGTGCCAGCAGTTTGAGAGGGGGTACCGTAGGCCACAAGCAGTACTTC.

This clonotype appeared many times. V and J are TRBV19 and TRBJ1-2; perhaps TRBD1 as D (6 bases). Germline CDR1 and CDR2: LNHDA and SQIVND (reference sequence). This CDR3 is 15 amino acids long. V shed 6 bases and J shed 2 bases, with 16 bases lying between them. CDR3 nucleotides: TGTGCCAGTAGAACTTACAGGGTTGGAAACTATGGCTACACCTTC. Translating it yields CASRTYRVGNYGYTF.

This clonotype has more than one count but fewer than ten. V gene TRBV11-2 combines with J gene TRBJ2-7; 7 bases agree with TRBD1. Germline CDR1 and CDR2: SGHAT and FQNNGV. V gave up 5 bases and J gave up 3 bases; unmatched junction bases: 13. The CDR3 is 16 amino acids. The CDR3 sequence: CASSEGLGQTYYEQYF. The CDR3 DNA reads as TGTGCCAGCAGCGAAGGTCTGGGACAGACCTACTACGAGCAGTACTTC. The full variable domain, with the rest looked up from reference TRBV11-2 and TRBJ2-7, is EAGVAQSPRYKIIEKRQSVAFWCNPISGHATLYWYQQILGQGPKLLIQFQNNGVVDDSQLPKDRFSAERLKGVDSTLKIQPAKLEDSAVYLCASSEGLGQTYYEQYFGPGTRLTVT.

This clonotype was seen ten or more times. The chain combines TRBV19 with TRBJ2-7; possibly TRBD1 for D (6 bases). The V and J ends lost 1 base and 0 bases respectively, with 13 bases between them. CDR3 length: 16 amino acids. From germline, CDR1 is LNHDA and CDR2 SQIVND (reference sequence). In nucleotides, the CDR3 is TGTGCCAGTAGTATAGGGTCAGGGGCGAGCTCCTACGAGCAGTACTTC. Residues: CASSIGSGASSYEQYF. Variable domain in full (rest from reference TRBV19 and TRBJ2-7): DGGITQSPKYLFRKEGQNVTLSCEQNLNHDAMYWYRQDPGQGLRLIYYSQIVNDFQKGDIAEGYSVSREKKESFPLTVTSAQKNPTAFYLCASSIGSGASSYEQYFGPGTRLTVT.

The chain combines TRBV12-3 or TRBV12-4 with TRBJ2-1; D remains unclear. CDR3 length equals 12 residues. Trimming removed 6 bases from V and 8 bases from J, with 11 bases in between. In DNA, the CDR3 is TGTGCCAGCAGACCACTGGGCGATGAGCAGTTCTTC. Protein: CASRPLGDEQFF.

CDR3 protein: CASSFSGGSPLHF. CDR3 in DNA: TGTGCCAGCAGCTTTTCAGGGGGGTCACCCCTCCACTTT. The chain is built from TRBV7-2 and TRBJ1-6, with 7 bases that match TRBD1. Germline V gene lookup returns CDR1 SGHTA and CDR2 FQGNSA. This CDR3 is 13 amino acids long. V was pared by 3 bases and J by 10 bases, with 3 bases of the junction left unmatched.

J is TRBJ2-2 and V is TRBV25-1, with 9 bases that match TRBD1. This CDR3 region has 14 residues. Germline CDR1 MGHDK, CDR2 SYGVNS. V shed 5 bases, J shed 7 bases, and the junction held 5 bases outside the gene matches. The CDR3, as DNA: TGTGCCAGCAGTTACAGGGGGCCAGGCGGGGAGCTGTTTTTT. Its translation is CASSYRGPGGELFF.